This T cell receptor beta chain was recorded in a study of T cells in Graves' hyperthyroidism and ophthalmopathy. Only a few counts were recorded for this clonotype. Antigen unknown. The CDR3 has 18 residues. V was trimmed by 3 bases and J by 2 bases, leaving 22 bases between them. TCR beta CDR3 sequences were amplified from RNA transcripts. The TCR CDR3 was amplified in a first-round RT-PCR using the HTBI primer set. MiXCR was run by TCRdb on the multiplex PCR reads, yielding one entry per CDR3 protein. This sample yields hundreds of thousands of distinct CDR3 sequences, of which less than 25% are seen a single time; around a third belongs to the top ten. Study-level findings and limits: Ophthalmopathy and stable hyperthyroidism were separated by a 13 V-J model. Most thyroid clonotypes that were expanded above 0.001 also turned up in blood.

V and J are TRBV12-3 or TRBV12-4 and TRBJ2-5, with a tentative D call TRBD2 (6 bases). This receptor was taken from a man younger than 40 with Graves' ophthalmopathy. What was sequenced was blood. This chain's CDR3 is CASSFRTATPGTQETQYF. Here the CDR3 DNA reads TGTGCCAGCAGTTTTCGCACCGCAACCCCCGGGACTCAAGAGACCCAGTACTTC.